This T cell receptor (beta chain) was obtained from a study of blood T cell repertoires in COVID-19. Study as a whole: Nucleic acid was either cDNA or gDNA, and it came from T cells, B-cell-depleted T cells, or PBMCs.

Original handling: Nucleated cell number was recorded as an estimate derived from reference gene primer amplification. Profiled with immunoSEQ multiplex PCR; TCRdb holds only in-frame clones, not every one. That table supplies the V and J calls and clone size; D and trimming were determined from the DNA. The repertoire consists of some 69,000 clones, with nearly 80% occurring once and the leading ten covering around 50%. Germline CDR1 reads SGHNT; CDR2 reads YYREEE (reference sequence). Between the trimmed V and J ends, which lost 0 bases and 6 bases, there was a span of 6 bases. This CDR3 is 13 amino acids long.

Sequenced material: peripheral blood. The sequence came from a human donor in a cohort sampled during active COVID-19. The chain is built from TRBV5-4 and TRBJ2-2; perhaps TRBD1 as D (5 bases). CDR3 region: CASSLVGAGELFF. CDR3 in DNA: TGTGCCAGCAGCTTGGTAGGGGCCGGGGAGCTGTTTTTT. Using reference TRBV5-4 and TRBJ2-2 for the parts outside the CDR3, the full variable domain is ETGVTQSPTHLIKTRGQQVTLRCSSQSGHNTVSWYQQALGQGPQFIFQYYREEENGRGNFPPRFSGLQFPNYSSELNVNALELDDSALYLCASSLVGAGELFFGEGSRLTVL.